Sequencing of this TCR beta chain was carried out in a study of cytomegalovirus exposure and HLA in healthy donors. The CDR3 runs to 15 residues. Germline V gene lookup returns CDR1 SGHTA and CDR2 FQGNSA. The trim removed 5 bases at V and 2 bases at J, leaving 7 bases unmatched. About this clone itself: Its antigen is unidentified.

Primers: 60 Vbeta forward and 13 Jbeta reverse. Some clones are missing from TCRdb's copy, which holds only in-frame ones; the method was immunoSEQ multiplex PCR. Here the sample spans around 190,000 clones, roughly 77% being singletons. Study-wide results and limits: Later analysis identified a missense DCLRE1C variant that was linked to TCR beta V- and J-gene trimming. Most likely, a cluster of highly shared sequence variants arose as a sequencing artifact.

The gene calls are TRBV7-2 and TRBJ1-2, with 8 bases that match TRBD1. Sequenced: PBMCs. This clonotype was sampled from a woman in her forties or fifties in good health and CMV-seronegative. CDR3 DNA: TGTGCCAGCAGCCGAGGACAGGGACCAAACTATGGCTACACCTTC. It specifies CASSRGQGPNYGYTF.